Below are 23 T cell receptor beta chains sequenced from a single sample in a study of cytomegalovirus exposure and HLA in healthy donors. Amplification used 60 Vbeta primers and 13 Jbeta primers. Clones were read by immunoSEQ multiplex PCR, and TCRdb kept only the in-frame ones, dropping some. Of 120,000 to 150,000 clones in the sample, 70% to 75% were seen once. Sequencing was carried out using PBMCs. These receptors came from a human donor in good health.

The chain joins TRBV9 to TRBJ1-5; TRBD1 might be the D (5 bases). V was shortened by 0 bases and J by 0 bases, with 13 bases between the two germline ends. The CDR3 spans 17 residues. CDR1 and CDR2 (germline): SGDLS, YYNGEE. DNA for the CDR3: TGTGCCAGCAGCGTAGCTTGGGGACTTTATAGCAATCAGCCCCAGCATTTT. Translation: CASSVAWGLYSNQPQHF.

The chain carries TRBV19 and TRBJ2-7; D may be TRBD1 (6 bases). Trimming shortened V by 3 bases and J by 0 bases, and 12 bases separated the two germline ends. From germline, CDR1 is LNHDA and CDR2 SQIVND (reference sequence). This CDR3 contains 15 residues. The CDR3 nucleotides read TGTGCCAGTAGTATCCAGGACAGTGACTCCTACGAGCAGTACTTC. This gives the protein CASSIQDSDSYEQYF.

CDR3 protein: CATSRVEVLNYGYTF. The CDR3 DNA is TGTGCCACCAGCAGAGTGGAGGTTCTTAACTATGGCTACACCTTC. The chain has TRBV15 and TRBJ1-2, with unresolved D. The CDR3 spans 15 residues. Germline CDR1 reads LNHNV; CDR2 reads YYDKDF (reference sequence). Trimming shortened V by 1 base and J by 1 base, and 10 bases separated the two germline ends.

This clone was recorded only once. This rearrangement joins TRBV9 to TRBJ2-1; possible D gene TRBD2, 6 bases. Trimming pared 0 bases from V and 9 bases from J, leaving 10 bases between. The CDR3 has 13 amino acids. In germline, CDR1 is SGDLS, CDR2 YYNGEE. CDR3 bases: TGTGCCAGCAGCGTAGTAACTAGCCCTGAGCAGTTCTTC. It yields the protein CASSVVTSPEQFF. Together with reference TRBV9 and TRBJ2-1, the CDR3 gives the full variable domain: DSGVTQTPKHLITATGQRVTLRCSPRSGDLSVYWYQQSLDQGLQFLIQYYNGEERAKGNILERFSAQQFPDLHSELNLSSLELGDSALYFCASSVVTSPEQFFGPGTRLTVL.

This chain uses TRBV2 with TRBJ2-5, with D possibly TRBD2 on 5 matching bases. Germline V gives CDR1 SNHLY, CDR2 FYNNEI. The CDR3 is 12 residues long. V was pared by 0 bases and J by 11 bases, with 10 bases between. The DNA of the CDR3 is TGTGCCAGCAGTGAAGCGTGGGGAGAGCAGTACTTC. Protein: CASSEAWGEQYF.

The chain combines TRBV19 with TRBJ1-1; 7 bases align to TRBD1. CDR1 and CDR2 from the germline V gene are LNHDA and SQIVND (reference sequence). Germline trimming cut 5 bases from V and 4 bases from J; bases unmatched to any gene: 4. This CDR3 is built from 13 residues. The CDR3 is CASSLTGPTEAFF. The CDR3 DNA is TGTGCCAGTAGTTTGACAGGGCCCACTGAAGCTTTCTTT.

The V and J genes are TRBV4-1 and TRBJ2-7; 9 nucleotides agree with TRBD2. CDR3 length: 15 residues. The junction had 3 bases not matched to a gene; V was cut back by 2 bases and J by 1 base. CDR1 is MGHRA, CDR2 YSYEKL, per germline. As DNA, the CDR3 is TGCGCCAGCAGCCAAATAGCGGGGGCTTCCTACGAGCAGTACTTC. Encoded protein: CASSQIAGASYEQYF.

This clone has a single count. The chain carries TRBV7-9 and TRBJ1-6, with D possibly being TRBD1 (6 bases). CDR3 size: 15 residues. Trimming took 1 base from V and 6 from J, leaving 10 bases between them. Germline V gene lookup returns CDR1 SEHNR and CDR2 FQNEAQ (reference sequence). The CDR3 DNA is TGTGCCAGCAGCTTAGAGGCAGGGGTTAATTCACCCCTCCACTTT. Protein: CASSLEAGVNSPLHF.

This clone was detected once. The V and J genes are TRBV27 and TRBJ1-2, with D perhaps TRBD1 (5 bases). V was cut by 6 bases and J by 4 bases, with 12 bases left in between. Germline V lookup: CDR1 MNHEY, CDR2 SMNVEV (reference sequence). This CDR3 contains 13 residues. The CDR3 region has the DNA TGTGCCAGCAGAAGGGGAGGAGTCTATGGCTACACCTTC. This sequence encodes CASRRGGVYGYTF.

The V and J genes are TRBV11-2 and TRBJ2-3; D is uncertain. The CDR3 contains 13 residues. The germline CDR1 and CDR2 sequences are SGHAT and FQNNGV. V shed 5 bases and J shed 3 bases, with 9 bases lying between them. The CDR3: CASSPTTTDTQYF. CDR3 bases: TGTGCCAGCAGCCCGACGACAACAGATACGCAGTATTTT.

The rearrangement uses TRBV5-1 and TRBJ2-1, with 8 bases matching TRBD2. The ends lost 0 bases at V and 6 bases at J; junction bases unmatched: 8. Germline V gene sequence: CDR1 SGHRS, CDR2 YFSETQ. The CDR3 length is 16 residues. CDR3 region: CASSLVGAGEGNEQFF. CDR3 DNA sequence: TGCGCCAGCAGCTTGGTCGGAGCGGGAGAGGGCAATGAGCAGTTCTTC.

The rearrangement joins TRBV7-9 to TRBJ2-3, with D possibly TRBD1 on 5 matching bases. Germline CDR1 SEHNR, CDR2 FQNEAQ (reference sequence). The V end was cut by 3 bases, the J end by 7 bases, with 11 bases between. The CDR3 has 13 residues. As DNA, the CDR3 is TGTGCCAGCAGCTTCAGGGATGAGTATACGCAGTATTTT. Translating gives CASSFRDEYTQYF.

This chain connects TRBV6-1 to TRBJ1-3; tentative D call: TRBD1 (6 bases). The germline V gene encodes CDR1 MNHNS and CDR2 SASEGT. This CDR3 has 12 residues. V dropped 1 base and J dropped 10 bases, with 8 bases sitting between them. For the CDR3, the DNA is TGTGCCAGCAGTGAAGGGGGGCCGACCATATATTTT. Translated: CASSEGGPTIYF.

J is TRBJ2-4 and V is TRBV7-9, with 10 nucleotides matching TRBD2. CDR3 length: 18 residues. The junction had 12 bases not matched to a gene; V was cut back by 5 bases and J by 2 bases. The germline V gene has CDR1 SEHNR and CDR2 FQNEAQ (reference sequence). As DNA, the CDR3 is TGTGCCAGCAGCCCTACCAGCGGGGGGGCTAATTCCAAAAACATTCAGTACTTC. This gives the protein CASSPTSGGANSKNIQYF.

The chain is built from TRBV18 and TRBJ1-6; 9 bases agree with TRBD1. Losses at the gene ends were 3 bases for V and 9 bases for J; bases not matched to a gene: 9. There are 16 residues in the CDR3. Germline V CDR1 and CDR2: KGHSH, LQKENI. This CDR3 is CASSPQGTGIGSPLHF. CDR3 sequence (DNA): TGTGCCAGCTCACCTCAGGGGACAGGGATCGGTTCACCCCTCCACTTT. Variable domain in full (rest from reference TRBV18 and TRBJ1-6): NAGVMQNPRHLVRRRGQEARLRCSPMKGHSHVYWYRQLPEEGLKFMVYLQKENIIDESGMPKERFSAEFPKEGPSILRIQQVVRGDSAAYFCASSPQGTGIGSPLHFGNGTRLTVT.

This clone showed up just a few times. This rearrangement joins TRBV25-1 to TRBJ1-4, with 8 bases lining up with TRBD1. CDR1 and CDR2 (germline): MGHDK, SYGVNS. This CDR3 spans 15 amino acids. Trimming removed 5 bases from V and 8 bases from J; junction bases left unmatched: 10. The CDR3 DNA sequence: TGTGCCAGCAGTTCCCGACAGGGGAGTAGAGAAAAACTGTTTTTT. This translates into CASSSRQGSREKLFF.

The chain combines TRBV2 with TRBJ1-4; the D gene is possibly TRBD1 (6 bases). CDR3 size: 20 residues. V shed 0 bases and J shed 8 bases, with 28 bases lying between them. Germline-derived CDR1 and CDR2 are SNHLY and FYNNEI. Here the CDR3 reads CASSEAHRRLADEGVEKLFF. CDR3 nucleotides: TGTGCCAGCAGTGAAGCGCACAGGCGACTGGCAGACGAGGGGGTCGAAAAACTGTTTTTT.

The V call is TRBV5-1, the J call TRBJ2-5; TRBD2 agrees at 14 bases. J gave up 3 bases and V 4 bases, and 5 bases lay outside the gene matches. Looked up from germline, CDR1 is SGHRS and CDR2 is YFSETQ. The length of the CDR3 is 16 residues. The CDR3 DNA reads TGCGCCAGCAGCCCACCGGGACTAGCGGGGGAAGAGACCCAGTACTTC. It yields the protein CASSPPGLAGEETQYF.

This rearrangement joins TRBV7-9 to TRBJ2-7; no definite D call. The CDR3 is made up of 11 amino acids. V was shortened by 5 bases and J by 1 base, with 3 bases between the two germline ends. The germline gives CDR1 SEHNR, CDR2 FQNEAQ (reference sequence). This CDR3 is CASSRSYEQYF. The CDR3 DNA reads as TGTGCCAGCAGCCGTTCCTACGAGCAGTACTTC.

There are a few counts of this clone. J is TRBJ1-2 and V is TRBV29-1, with 8 bases aligning to TRBD1. Germline V gene lookup returns CDR1 SQVTM and CDR2 ANQGSEA. V lost 1 base and J lost 7; bases outside the gene matches: 2. The CDR3 loop spans 12 amino acids. CDR3 bases: TGCAGCGTTGAAGCAGGGGGCGGTGGCTACACCTTC. Residues: CSVEAGGGGYTF.

The rearrangement links TRBV10-1 to TRBJ1-2; TRBD1 is a possible D gene (5 bases). V was clipped by 3 bases and J by 8 bases, with 13 bases between them. The V gene's germline CDR1 is WNHNN and CDR2 SYGVQD (reference sequence). CDR3 length equals 13 residues. CDR3 in DNA: TGCGCCAGCAGTGATGGGGCCCGTGGGGGCTACACCTTC. This translates into CASSDGARGGYTF.

The chain carries TRBV2 and TRBJ2-2; TRBD2 aligns across 7 bases. V trimming: 8 bases; J trimming: 5 bases; junction bases outside the gene matches: 8. In germline, CDR1 is SNHLY, CDR2 FYNNEI. The CDR3 contains 14 residues. The CDR3 DNA follows: TGTGCCAGCGCCCTCGTCGGGAGGACCGGGGAGCTGTTTTTT. This codes for CASALVGRTGELFF.

The V gene is TRBV4-1, the J gene TRBJ1-5; 7 nucleotides agree with TRBD1. The CDR3 is made up of 14 amino acids. CDR1 and CDR2 (germline): MGHRA, YSYEKL. Trimming cost V 4 bases and J 6 bases; bases outside gene matches: 6. This CDR3 is CASSRGGTGQPQHF. The CDR3 DNA reads as TGCGCCAGCAGCCGAGGGGGCACGGGTCAGCCCCAGCATTTT.